Sequencing of this T cell receptor (beta chain) was carried out in a study of OX40 agonist ivuxolimab in advanced cancers. Study information: Partial responses were achieved by three patients, of whom one had hepatocellular carcinoma and two had cutaneous melanoma. Study findings and constraints: Partial responders dosed at 0.1-3.0 mg/kg displayed clonal expansion ranking among the lowest. CD4+ and CD8+ T cells in blood underwent clonal expansion by week 6 at 0.1 to 3.0 mg/kg.

As for this clone: Its antigen remains unidentified.

Trimming cost V 6 bases and J 6 bases, with 14 bases left between them. Germline V gene data show CDR1 as MNHNS and CDR2 as SASEGT. The CDR3 has 13 amino acids. The data were produced by immunoSEQ multiplex PCR, yet TCRdb's version contains in-frame clones alone and is incomplete. The top ten hold 11% of the sample, which has over 55,000 clones, 80% to 90% seen once. Source: CD4+ or CD8+ T cells sorted from blood, taken in a trial of the OX40 agonist ivuxolimab. The clonotype originates from an adult with an advanced solid tumor such as melanoma, head and neck, liver or kidney cancer. The V gene is TRBV6-1, the J gene TRBJ1-2; D is perhaps TRBD1 (6 bases). This CDR3 reads CASSLQGWNGYTF. CDR3 bases: TGTGCCAGCAGCCTACAGGGTTGGAATGGCTACACCTTC.